These 6 T cell receptor beta chains originate from one sample sequenced in a study of T cells in Graves' hyperthyroidism and ophthalmopathy. It was RNA transcripts that yielded the amplified TCR beta CDR3 regions. The study used the HTBI primer set for a first-round RT-PCR of the TCR CDR3. In TCRdb, the multiplex PCR reads were re-called with MiXCR into one record per CDR3 protein. Of about 260,000 distinct CDR3 sequences listed, roughly 15% are singletons. Sequenced input: blood. These receptors were collected from a woman aged 18-30 years with Graves' ophthalmopathy.

At least ten counts were recorded for this clonotype. V is TRBV11-2 and J is TRBJ2-3, with TRBD1 as a possible D gene (6 bases). Germline V gene data show CDR1 as SGHAT and CDR2 as FQNNGV. V lost 5 bases and J 3 bases, leaving 15 bases between the germline ends. This CDR3 comprises 15 residues. The CDR3 sequence: CASSPGQLGTDTQYF. The CDR3 region has the DNA TGTGCCAGCAGCCCCGGACAGTTGGGAACAGATACGCAGTATTTT.

This clonotype has a count of ten or more. The genes are TRBV11-3 and TRBJ1-1; TRBD1 aligns across 7 bases. Germline trimming cut 7 bases from V and 5 bases from J; bases unmatched to any gene: 13. Per germline, CDR1 SGHNT and CDR2 YENEEA. The CDR3 is 15 amino acids. The CDR3: CASNLQGIMWTEAFF. CDR3 bases: TGTGCCAGCAATTTACAGGGGATCATGTGGACTGAAGCTTTCTTT.

This clonotype was observed at least ten times. This rearrangement joins TRBV12-3 or TRBV12-4 to TRBJ1-2; D call uncertain. The CDR3 sequence is 12 residues long. Between the trimmed V and J ends, which lost 3 bases and 9 bases, there was a span of 11 bases. CDR3 in DNA: TGTGCCAGCAGTTTCCGGGTCGGAAGCTACACCTTC. Translation gives CASSFRVGSYTF.

This clonotype was counted only a few times. The genes are TRBV4-1 and TRBJ1-2, with D unresolved. This CDR3 contains 16 residues. Germline lookup yields CDR1 MGHRA and CDR2 YSYEKL. Trimming stripped 0 bases from V and 2 bases from J, with 13 bases between. CDR3 sequence reads: CASSQDQGIFNYGYTF. Written as DNA, the CDR3 is TGCGCCAGCAGCCAAGATCAAGGCATCTTCAACTATGGCTACACCTTC.

There are a few counts of this clonotype. V and J are TRBV28 and TRBJ2-5, with D uncertain. Trimming pared 1 base from V and 1 base from J, leaving 7 bases between. This CDR3 is built from 14 residues. CDR1 MDHEN and CDR2 SYDVKM come from the germline V gene. The CDR3 region is CASSLSSLQETQYF. CDR3 bases: TGTGCCAGCAGTTTATCTAGTCTCCAAGAGACCCAGTACTTC.

This clonotype was found many times. V is TRBV28 and J is TRBJ1-6, with D uncertain. The germline gives CDR1 MDHEN, CDR2 SYDVKM. The CDR3 extends over 16 amino acids. Trimming shortened V by 5 bases and J by 3 bases, and 14 bases separated the two germline ends. In DNA form, the CDR3 reads TGTGCCAGCAGTCCCCTCTCAGAAAGCTATAATTCACCCCTCCACTTT. Translating it yields CASSPLSESYNSPLHF.